The rows below give T cell receptor beta chains drawn from one sample of a study of Ad26.COV2.S vaccination and SARS-CoV-2 variants. The repertoire was sequenced with immunoSEQ multiplex PCR; TCRdb's copy has only in-frame clones and lacks some. The sample lists about 350,000 clones, about 85% occurring once. This sample comprised peripheral blood, obtained in a trial of Ad26.COV2.S vaccine versus placebo. The source of these receptors is a person between 18 and 60 years old who received the Ad26.COV2.S COVID-19 vaccine or a placebo. CDR3s include the opening cysteine and the closing phenylalanine or tryptophan. A D gene is named only where the DNA matches it firmly. A row's size may be missing; if present it is once, few, many or a size class.

V gene	clone size	D gene	J gene	CDR3 protein	CDR3 DNA
TRBV15	.	.	TRBJ2-7	CATSRDPTTRAHEQYF	TGTGCCACCAGCAGAGATCCAACGACGCGGGCCCACGAGCAGTACTTC
TRBV5-1	.	.	TRBJ1-6	CASSFGGLGSPLHF	TGCGCCAGCAGCTTCGGGGGACTTGGTTCACCCCTCCACTTT
TRBV27	once	.	TRBJ2-6	CASIRRAPGPGANVLTF	TGTGCCAGCATTCGCAGGGCCCCAGGTCCTGGGGCCAACGTCCTGACTTTC
TRBV3-1/TRBV3-2	.	.	TRBJ1-1	CASSQVNPANTEAFF	TGTGCCAGCAGCCAAGTAAATCCAGCGAACACTGAAGCTTTCTTT
TRBV7-9	.	.	TRBJ2-5	CASSSNRVEETQYF	TGTGCCAGCAGCTCAAACAGAGTTGAAGAGACCCAGTACTTC
TRBV18	few	TRBD1	TRBJ1-5	CASSPEDRGSYSNQPQHF	TGTGCCAGCTCACCAGAGGACAGGGGGAGCTATAGCAATCAGCCCCAGCATTTT
TRBV7-6	.	.	TRBJ2-3	CASSADTPPDTQYF	TGTGCCAGCAGCGCCGACACCCCCCCAGATACGCAGTATTTT
TRBV29-1	.	TRBD2	TRBJ2-7	CSVRGGISYEQYF	TGCAGCGTTCGCGGGGGGATCTCCTACGAGCAGTACTTC
TRBV5-1	once	.	TRBJ1-1	CASSLAGGRRDTEAFF	TGCGCCAGCAGCTTGGCCGGCGGGCGACGGGACACTGAAGCTTTCTTT
TRBV15	.	.	TRBJ2-5	CATKYRYAREETQYF	TGTGCCACCAAGTATCGTTATGCTAGAGAAGAGACCCAGTACTTC
TRBV28	.	.	TRBJ2-2	CASNWAGHTGELFF	TGTGCCAGCAACTGGGCAGGGCACACCGGGGAGCTGTTTTTT
TRBV6-5	.	.	TRBJ2-5	CASSYRGEQETQYF	TGTGCCAGCAGTTACCGAGGTGAACAAGAGACCCAGTACTTC
TRBV5-4	.	.	TRBJ2-3	CASIGRTEDTQYF	TGTGCCAGCATTGGGCGGACTGAAGATACGCAGTATTTT
TRBV4-3	.	TRBD1	TRBJ2-2	CASSQDEGAPGELFF	TGCGCCAGCAGCCAAGATGAGGGGGCGCCCGGGGAGCTGTTTTTT
TRBV27	.	.	TRBJ1-2	CASSLSKGGGEGYTF	TGTGCCAGCAGTTTATCTAAGGGGGGGGGCGAAGGCTACACCTTC
TRBV5-6	.	.	TRBJ2-7	CASSPQGVEQYF	TGTGCCAGCAGCCCCCAAGGGGTCGAGCAGTACTTC
TRBV3-1/TRBV3-2	.	.	TRBJ1-2	CASSIGGRFNYGYTF	TGTGCCAGCAGCATCGGGGGGCGTTTTAACTATGGCTACACCTTC
TRBV10-3	.	TRBD1	TRBJ2-4	CAISEPGQGAIQYF	TGTGCCATCAGTGAACCGGGACAGGGGGCCATTCAGTACTTC
TRBV19	.	TRBD1	TRBJ2-7	CATQNTRDRGNEQYF	TGTGCCACCCAAAACACCCGGGACAGGGGTAACGAGCAGTACTTC
TRBV21-1	.	.	TRBJ2-5	CASSKRMDDREETQYF	TGTGCCAGCAGCAAACGGATGGATGACAGGGAAGAGACCCAGTACTTC
TRBV4-1	.	.	TRBJ1-6	CASSQAGHGNSPLHF	TGCGCCAGCAGCCAGGCGGGACACGGCAATTCACCCCTCCACTTT
TRBV2	.	.	TRBJ1-2	CASSGLNYGYTF	TGTGCCAGCAGCGGACTAAACTATGGCTACACCTTC
TRBV21-1	once	.	TRBJ2-7	CARPKGTPYEQYF	TGTGCCAGACCCAAGGGAACCCCCTACGAGCAGTACTTC
TRBV6-2/TRBV6-3	.	TRBD2	TRBJ2-5	CASSYPSGGRETQYF	TGTGCCAGCAGTTACCCTAGCGGGGGTAGAGAGACCCAGTACTTC
TRBV19	.	TRBD1	TRBJ2-3	CASKGTGLVTQYF	TGTGCCAGTAAGGGGACAGGGTTGGTTACGCAGTATTTT
TRBV18	.	TRBD2	TRBJ2-7	CASSGLAGAPESFF	TGTGCCAGCTCAGGACTAGCGGGGGCCCCCGAATCTTTCTTC
TRBV6-6	.	TRBD2	TRBJ2-7	CASSPWGAGGFSYEQYF	TGTGCCAGCAGTCCGTGGGGAGCGGGGGGATTCTCCTACGAGCAGTACTTC
TRBV12-5	.	.	TRBJ1-1	CASGPDRKRNTEAFF	TGTGCTAGTGGACCCGACAGGAAACGGAACACTGAAGCTTTCTTT
TRBV6-5	.	TRBD1	TRBJ1-5	CATTFGQGDQPQHF	TGTGCCACCACTTTTGGACAGGGTGATCAGCCCCAGCATTTT
TRBV5-1	.	TRBD2	TRBJ2-3	CASSLDLLAGTSTDTQYF	TGCGCCAGCAGCTTGGACCTCCTAGCGGGTACCAGCACAGATACGCAGTATTTT
TRBV25-1	.	.	TRBJ2-2	CASSEGQVGWTGELFF	TGTGCCAGCAGTGAAGGGCAAGTGGGATGGACCGGGGAGCTGTTTTTT
TRBV14	.	.	TRBJ2-3	CASSFKRRDSGLTDTQYF	TGTGCCAGCAGCTTTAAGAGGCGGGACTCCGGGCTAACAGATACGCAGTATTTT
TRBV4-1	few	.	TRBJ1-1	CASSQVQGIMNTEAFF	TGCGCCAGCAGCCAAGTCCAGGGGATAATGAACACTGAAGCTTTCTTT
TRBV19	few	TRBD1	TRBJ2-7	CASRGTGGSYEQYF	TGTGCCAGTAGGGGGACAGGAGGGTCCTACGAGCAGTACTTC
TRBV7-5	.	.	TRBJ2-7	CVRTPGVVTYEQYF	TGTGTCAGAACCCCTGGTGTTGTAACCTACGAGCAGTACTTC
TRBV30	.	TRBD2	TRBJ2-1	CAWSPYGLAGGRWSYNEQFF	TGTGCCTGGAGTCCCTACGGACTAGCGGGAGGGAGGTGGTCCTACAATGAGCAGTTCTTC
TRBV7-2	.	.	TRBJ1-2	CASSHYADYGYTF	TGTGCCAGCAGCCATTACGCGGACTATGGCTACACCTTC
TRBV3-1/TRBV3-2	few	.	TRBJ1-2	CASSQDLRAPLSGYTF	TGTGCCAGCAGCCAAGATCTTAGAGCTCCGCTTTCTGGCTACACCTTC
TRBV7-2	.	.	TRBJ2-3	CASSPSVARTQYF	TGTGCCAGCAGCCCCTCGGTAGCGAGGACGCAGTATTTT
TRBV18	few	.	TRBJ1-1	CASSLNDSPNTEAFF	TGTGCCAGCTCACTTAACGACAGCCCCAACACTGAAGCTTTCTTT
TRBV6-4	.	TRBD2	TRBJ2-1	CASSPGTSRAGEQFF	TGTGCCAGCAGCCCCGGGACTAGCAGGGCGGGTGAGCAGTTCTTC
TRBV16	.	TRBD2	TRBJ2-7	CASSQLAGNYEQYF	TGTGCCAGCAGCCAATTAGCGGGAAACTACGAGCAGTACTTC
TRBV19	.	TRBD1	TRBJ1-2	CASTLNRGHAYGYTF	TGTGCCAGCACTCTGAACAGGGGGCACGCTTATGGCTACACCTTC
TRBV7-9	.	TRBD1	TRBJ1-2	CASSSRTGRNGYTF	TGTGCCAGCAGCTCGCGGACAGGGAGGAATGGCTACACCTTC